This entry is about one T cell receptor (beta chain). This entry comes from a study of graft-versus-host responses after intestinal transplantation. Libraries were prepared by immunoSEQ multiplex PCR; TCRdb keeps only in-frame clonotypes and omits some of them. The sample consists of approximately 25,000 clones, approximately 95% of them appearing once. Trimming pared 3 bases from V and 3 bases from J, leaving 8 bases between. Germline CDR1 SNHLY, CDR2 FYNNEI. The CDR3 loop spans 13 amino acids. V is TRBV2 and J is TRBJ1-2; D ambiguous. Sequenced material: PBMCs, taken 18 days after transplant. The sequence was collected from a human patient who received an intestinal transplant, so some T cells may come from the graft donor. The CDR3 loop reads CASSDSTHYGYTF. The CDR3 region has the DNA TGTGCCAGCAGTGACAGTACCCACTATGGCTACACCTTC.